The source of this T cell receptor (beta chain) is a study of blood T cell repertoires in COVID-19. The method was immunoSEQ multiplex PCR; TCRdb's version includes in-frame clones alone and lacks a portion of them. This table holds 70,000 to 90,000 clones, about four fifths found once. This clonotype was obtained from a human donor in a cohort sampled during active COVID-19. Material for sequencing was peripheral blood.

The CDR3 DNA reads as TGTGCCAGCAGCTTGGTGACAGGGGTTGAAGCTTTCTTT. This gives the protein CASSLVTGVEAFF. V is TRBV5-6 and J is TRBJ1-1; 8 bases align to TRBD1. With V trimmed by 0 bases and J by 7 bases, 2 bases remained unmatched. This CDR3 comprises 13 residues. The germline V gene encodes CDR1 SGHDT and CDR2 YYEEEE.